This T cell receptor (beta chain) was identified during a study of cytomegalovirus exposure and HLA in healthy donors. For the study at large: It was reported in a later analysis that the same platform had been used for the roughly 110 validation repertoires as for the 666 first-cohort repertoires. Study results and caveats: It was confirmed in vitro that three of the CMV-associated chains were specific for CMV antigens. Rarity characterized most TCR sequences, yet some public TCRs appeared in many donors.

Libraries were prepared by immunoSEQ multiplex PCR; TCRdb keeps only in-frame clonotypes and omits some of them. This sample has some 260,000 clones, with about 90% found just once. V lost 0 bases and J 9 bases, leaving 6 bases between the germline ends. This CDR3 is built from 11 residues. The germline CDR1 and CDR2 sequences are DFQATT and SNEGSKA (reference sequence). Points on this clone: Its antigen is currently unknown.

The rearrangement links TRBV20-1 to TRBJ2-1; D remains unclear. This clonotype originated in a woman aged 30 to 39 in good health and CMV-seronegative. Sequenced input: PBMCs. The CDR3 sequence: CSARDLGEQFF. CDR3 sequence (DNA): TGCAGTGCTAGAGATCTGGGTGAGCAGTTCTTC.